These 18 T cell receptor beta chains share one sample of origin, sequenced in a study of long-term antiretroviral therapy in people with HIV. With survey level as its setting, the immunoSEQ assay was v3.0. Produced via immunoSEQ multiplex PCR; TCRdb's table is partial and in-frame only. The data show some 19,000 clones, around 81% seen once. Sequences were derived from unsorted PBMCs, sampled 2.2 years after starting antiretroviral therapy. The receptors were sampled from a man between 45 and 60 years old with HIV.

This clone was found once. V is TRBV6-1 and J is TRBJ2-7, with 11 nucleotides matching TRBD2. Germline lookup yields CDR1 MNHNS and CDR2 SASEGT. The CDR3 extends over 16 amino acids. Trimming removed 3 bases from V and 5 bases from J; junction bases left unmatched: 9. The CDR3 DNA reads TGTGCCAGCAGTGAGTTAATACTAGCGGGAGAAAACGAGCAGTACTTC. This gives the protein CASSELILAGENEQYF.

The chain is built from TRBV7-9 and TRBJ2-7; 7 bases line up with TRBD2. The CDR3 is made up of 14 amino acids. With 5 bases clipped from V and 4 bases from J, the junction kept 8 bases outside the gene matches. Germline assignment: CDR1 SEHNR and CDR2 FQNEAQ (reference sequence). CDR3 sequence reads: CASSPPGGEYEQYF. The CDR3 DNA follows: TGTGCCAGCAGCCCCCCGGGAGGAGAATACGAGCAGTACTTC.

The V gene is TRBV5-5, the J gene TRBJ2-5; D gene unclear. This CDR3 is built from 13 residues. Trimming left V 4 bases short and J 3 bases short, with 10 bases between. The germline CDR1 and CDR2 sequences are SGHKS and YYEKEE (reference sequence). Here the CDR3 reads CASSPSPEETQYF. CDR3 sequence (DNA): TGTGCCAGCAGCCCCTCCCCGGAAGAGACCCAGTACTTC.

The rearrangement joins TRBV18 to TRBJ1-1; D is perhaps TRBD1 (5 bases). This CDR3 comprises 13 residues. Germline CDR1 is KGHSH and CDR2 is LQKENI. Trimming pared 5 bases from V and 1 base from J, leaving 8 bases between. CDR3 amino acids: CASSEGENTEAFF. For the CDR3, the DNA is TGTGCCAGCTCAGAAGGGGAGAACACTGAAGCTTTCTTT.

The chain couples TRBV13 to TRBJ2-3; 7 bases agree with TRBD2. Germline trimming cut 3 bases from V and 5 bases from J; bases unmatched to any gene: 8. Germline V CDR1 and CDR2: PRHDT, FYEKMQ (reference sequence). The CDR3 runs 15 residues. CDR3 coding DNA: TGTGCCAGCAGCTTTGGGGGAGGGAGGGGAGATACGCAGTATTTT. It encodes CASSFGGGRGDTQYF.

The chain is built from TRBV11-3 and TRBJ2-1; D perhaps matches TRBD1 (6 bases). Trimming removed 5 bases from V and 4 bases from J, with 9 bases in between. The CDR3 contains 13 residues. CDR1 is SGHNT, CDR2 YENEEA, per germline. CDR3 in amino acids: CASSGTLYNEQFF. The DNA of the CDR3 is TGTGCCAGCAGCGGGACACTTTACAATGAGCAGTTCTTC. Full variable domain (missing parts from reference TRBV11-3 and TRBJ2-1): EAGVVQSPRYKIIEKKQPVAFWCNPISGHNTLYWYLQNLGQGPELLIRYENEEAVDDSQLPKDRFSAERLKGVDSTLKIQPAELGDSAVYLCASSGTLYNEQFFGPGTRLTVL.

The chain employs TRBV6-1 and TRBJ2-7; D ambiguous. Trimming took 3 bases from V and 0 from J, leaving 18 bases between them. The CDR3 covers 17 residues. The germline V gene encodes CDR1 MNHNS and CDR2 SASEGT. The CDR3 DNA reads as TGTGCCAGCAGTGAGCGTGGAGCGCCAAGGAGCTCCTACGAGCAGTACTTC. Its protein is CASSERGAPRSSYEQYF.

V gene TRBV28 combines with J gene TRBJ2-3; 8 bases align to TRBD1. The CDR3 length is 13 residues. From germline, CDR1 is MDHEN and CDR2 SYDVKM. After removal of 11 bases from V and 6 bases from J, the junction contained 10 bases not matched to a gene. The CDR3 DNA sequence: TGTGCCGGACAGGGTACCCCCTCGGATACGCAGTATTTT. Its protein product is CAGQGTPSDTQYF.

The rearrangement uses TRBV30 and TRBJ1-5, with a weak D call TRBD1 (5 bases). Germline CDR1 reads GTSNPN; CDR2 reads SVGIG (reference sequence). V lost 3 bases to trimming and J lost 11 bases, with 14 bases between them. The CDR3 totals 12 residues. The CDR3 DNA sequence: TGTGCCTGGAGCGGGGGATTTGGGTCCCAGCATTTT. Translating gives CAWSGGFGSQHF.

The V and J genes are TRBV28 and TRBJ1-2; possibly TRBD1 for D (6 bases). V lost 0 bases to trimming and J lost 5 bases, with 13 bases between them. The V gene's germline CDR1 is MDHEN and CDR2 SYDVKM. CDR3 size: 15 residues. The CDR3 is CASSLWGAPGYGYTF. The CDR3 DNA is TGTGCCAGCAGTTTATGGGGGGCGCCTGGGTATGGCTACACCTTC.

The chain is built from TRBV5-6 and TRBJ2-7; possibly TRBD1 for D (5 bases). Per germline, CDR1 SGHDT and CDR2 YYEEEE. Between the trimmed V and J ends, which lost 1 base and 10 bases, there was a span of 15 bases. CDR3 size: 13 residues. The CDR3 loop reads CASSLRRGFYQYF. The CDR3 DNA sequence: TGTGCCAGCAGCTTGAGAAGGGGTTTCTACCAGTACTTC.

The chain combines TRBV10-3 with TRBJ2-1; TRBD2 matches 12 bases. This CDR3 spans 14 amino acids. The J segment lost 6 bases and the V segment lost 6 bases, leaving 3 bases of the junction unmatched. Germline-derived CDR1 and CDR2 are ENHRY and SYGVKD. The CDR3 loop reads CAISLAGGPNEQFF. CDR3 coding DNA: TGTGCCATCAGCCTAGCGGGAGGGCCCAATGAGCAGTTCTTC.

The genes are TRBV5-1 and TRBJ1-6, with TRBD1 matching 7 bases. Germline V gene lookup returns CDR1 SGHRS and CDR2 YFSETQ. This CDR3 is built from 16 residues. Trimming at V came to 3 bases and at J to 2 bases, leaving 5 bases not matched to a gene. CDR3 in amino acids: CASSSQGSAYNSPLHF. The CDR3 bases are TGCGCCAGCAGCTCACAGGGGAGTGCCTATAATTCACCCCTCCACTTT. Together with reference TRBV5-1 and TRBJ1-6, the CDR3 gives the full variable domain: KAGVTQTPRYLIKTRGQQVTLSCSPISGHRSVSWYQQTPGQGLQFLFEYFSETQRNKGNFPGRFSGRQFSNSRSEMNVSTLELGDSALYLCASSSQGSAYNSPLHFGNGTRLTVT.

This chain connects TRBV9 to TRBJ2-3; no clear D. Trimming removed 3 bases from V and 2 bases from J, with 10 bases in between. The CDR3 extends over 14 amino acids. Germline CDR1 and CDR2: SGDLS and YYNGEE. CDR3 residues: CASSEGSNTDTQYF. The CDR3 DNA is TGTGCCAGCAGCGAAGGTAGCAACACAGATACGCAGTATTTT. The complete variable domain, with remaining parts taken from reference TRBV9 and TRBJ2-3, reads DSGVTQTPKHLITATGQRVTLRCSPRSGDLSVYWYQQSLDQGLQFLIQYYNGEERAKGNILERFSAQQFPDLHSELNLSSLELGDSALYFCASSEGSNTDTQYFGPGTRLTVL.

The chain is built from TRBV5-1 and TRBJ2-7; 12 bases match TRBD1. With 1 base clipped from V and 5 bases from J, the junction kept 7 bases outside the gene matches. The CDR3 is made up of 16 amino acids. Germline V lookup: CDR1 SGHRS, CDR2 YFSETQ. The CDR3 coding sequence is TGCGCCAGCAGCTTGACCGCCGGGACAGGGGGCAACGAGCAGTACTTC. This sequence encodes CASSLTAGTGGNEQYF.

The CDR3 loop is CASSLRDNSYEQYF. The CDR3 region has the DNA TGTGCCAGCAGTTTGAGGGACAACTCCTACGAGCAGTACTTC. The chain is built from TRBV28 and TRBJ2-7; D perhaps matches TRBD1 (6 bases). V was cut by 3 bases and J by 0 bases, with 9 bases left in between. The germline V gene has CDR1 MDHEN and CDR2 SYDVKM. The CDR3 is 14 amino acids.

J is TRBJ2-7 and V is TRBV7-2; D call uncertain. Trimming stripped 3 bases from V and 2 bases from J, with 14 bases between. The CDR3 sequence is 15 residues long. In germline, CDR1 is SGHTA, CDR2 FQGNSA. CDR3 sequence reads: CASSFGPMRPYEQYF. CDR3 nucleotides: TGTGCCAGCAGCTTCGGACCTATGCGGCCCTACGAGCAGTACTTC.

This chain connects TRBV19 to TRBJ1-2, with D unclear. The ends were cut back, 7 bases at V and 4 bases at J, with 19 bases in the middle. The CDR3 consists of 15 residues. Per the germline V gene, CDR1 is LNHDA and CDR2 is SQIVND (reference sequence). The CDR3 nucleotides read TGTGCCAGTACCCCGTTCCCGGCAGCCGGCTATGGCTACACCTTC. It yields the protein CASTPFPAAGYGYTF.